The 5 T cell receptor beta chains below all came from one sample that was sequenced in a study of blood T cell repertoires in COVID-19. TCRdb keeps only in-frame clones here, not all; method: immunoSEQ multiplex PCR. The repertoire holds around 140,000 clones, with approximately 88% as singletons. The sample was peripheral blood. The receptors shown here come from a man aged 55 to 70 with acute or convalescent COVID-19.

This clone was counted a few times. The V call is TRBV5-1, the J call TRBJ2-1; a possible D gene is TRBD1 (6 bases). Trimming shortened V by 1 base and J by 2 bases, and 10 bases separated the two germline ends. CDR3 length: 15 residues. Germline V gives CDR1 SGHRS, CDR2 YFSETQ. CDR3 coding DNA: TGCGCCAGCAGCTTGACAGGGCCGACCTACAATGAGCAGTTCTTC. This codes for CASSLTGPTYNEQFF.

The genes are TRBV6-2 or TRBV6-3 and TRBJ2-7; TRBD2 aligns across 7 bases. V was pared by 0 bases and J by 2 bases, with 10 bases of the junction left unmatched. CDR3 size: 17 residues. The V gene's germline CDR1 is MNHEY and CDR2 SVGEGT. The CDR3 protein is CASSYSWEGLPTYEQYF. The CDR3 DNA sequence: TGTGCCAGCAGTTACTCTTGGGAGGGACTACCAACCTACGAGCAGTACTTC.

This clone appeared a single time. V usage is TRBV6-4 and J usage is TRBJ1-6; TRBD1 aligns across 9 bases. The CDR3 is made up of 16 amino acids. V lost 6 bases and J lost 9; bases outside the gene matches: 12. Looked up from germline, CDR1 is MRHNA and CDR2 is SNTAGT. The CDR3 loop is CASSPTSGTGSSPLHF. DNA of the CDR3: TGTGCCAGCAGCCCCACCTCCGGGACAGGGAGTTCACCCCTCCACTTT.

This clone was seen a few times. This chain links TRBV3-1 (or the pseudogene TRBV3-2) with TRBJ2-2; TRBD2 matches 12 bases. CDR3 length: 16 amino acids. Trimming removed 4 bases from V and 9 bases from J; junction bases left unmatched: 9. Germline assignment: CDR1 LGHDT and CDR2 YNNKEL (reference sequence). Written as DNA, the CDR3 is TGTGCCAGCAGCCCGACCGCCGGACTAGCGGGACGGGAGCTGTTTTTT. As protein: CASSPTAGLAGRELFF.

The chain employs TRBV19 and TRBJ1-2; 10 bases match TRBD1. V trimming: 3 bases; J trimming: 2 bases; junction bases outside the gene matches: 6. The V gene's germline CDR1 is LNHDA and CDR2 SQIVND (reference sequence). The CDR3 contains 16 residues. The CDR3 nucleotides read TGTGCCAGTAGTATTGGAGGGACAGGGGACAACTATGGCTACACCTTC. Amino acid sequence: CASSIGGTGDNYGYTF.